This TCR beta chain was identified in a study of cytomegalovirus exposure and HLA in healthy donors. CDR1 MDHEN and CDR2 SYDVKM come from the germline V gene. The length of the CDR3 is 15 residues. Trimming removed 3 bases from V and 5 bases from J, with 14 bases in between. Both 60 Vbeta primers and 13 Jbeta primers went into the PCR. Profiling relied on immunoSEQ multiplex PCR, and the TCRdb table lists in-frame clones only, not all of them. The record lists some 31,000 clones, of which the ten most abundant hold under 4%. This TCR was recovered from a woman between 40 and 55 years old in good health and CMV-seropositive. Sequenced material: PBMCs. The V gene is TRBV28, the J gene TRBJ2-1; a weak D match, TRBD2 (6 bases). In nucleotides, the CDR3 is TGTGCCAGCAGTTTTGCGGGACCACCTCACAATGAGCAGTTCTTC. Its protein is CASSFAGPPHNEQFF. Supplemented by reference TRBV28 and TRBJ2-1, the full variable domain reads DVKVTQSSRYLVKRTGEKVFLECVQDMDHENMFWYRQDPGLGLRLIYFSYDVKMKEKGDIPEGYSVSREKKERFSLILESASTNQTSMYLCASSFAGPPHNEQFFGPGTRLTVL.